The rows below give T cell receptor beta chains drawn from one sample of a study of shared clonotypes between healthy human individuals. Some clones are missing from TCRdb's copy, which holds only in-frame ones; the method was immunoSEQ multiplex PCR. The sample shows some 900,000 clones, around 80% of them seen only once. The specimen sequenced was memory CD4+ T cells sorted from blood. The receptors come from a man in his late teens or twenties in good health. Each CDR3 is given with its conserved first and last residue.

v_call	cdr3_aa
TRBV6-5	CASSSGTGGYEQYF
TRBV10-3	CAISRDLAGNQPQHF
TRBV6-5	CASSYSMAGNQPQHF
TRBV25-1	CASSVRAGGSGANVLTF
TRBV5-1	CASSTTGTGNTGELFF
TRBV9	CASSVDYNQPQHF
TRBV5-6	CASSLVGQDYGYTF
TRBV27	CASSRRQGVVGANVLTF
TRBV4-3	CASSQDTSGRDINEQYF
TRBV5-6	CASSSTRVATGELFF
TRBV19	CASSLNGGTNTGELFF
TRBV30	CAWRHGYGTGELFF
TRBV5-1	CASSSQGVSDEQYF
TRBV5-1	CASSRSGSVDTQYF
TRBV5-1	CASSLQGMNTEAFF
TRBV10-3	CAISDNSGTLFSYNEQFF
TRBV9	CASSVGGRTAGDTQYF
TRBV30	CAWSVGGGGETQYF
TRBV5-1	CASSFGQGSAEAFF
TRBV30	CASALQGPGEQYF
TRBV19	CASSHPQSYEQYF
TRBV2	CASKARSSGGTEQFF
TRBV9	CASSVSPRAASYEQYF
TRBV14	CASSQDSGTGNTGELFF
TRBV10-3	CAISERATSTDTQYF
TRBV2	CASSERTSGTQYF
TRBV7-3	CASSLPGPASGGASTDTQYF
TRBV11-2	CASRAWEGRYEQYF
TRBV7-8	CASRRSQAGGSETQYF
TRBV11-2	CASSLADRGVSPLHF
TRBV11-2	CASLTGPGANVLTF
TRBV4-3	CASSLTSGIGNEQFF
TRBV14	CASSQRKPGVQGVLDYGYTF
TRBV2	CASSDWSSGEETQYF
TRBV19	CASSIESSGANVLTF
TRBV4-1	CASSQPTGGAGGYTF
TRBV7-6	CASSLETGNYGYTF
TRBV28	CASNDQPQHF
TRBV19	CASSIPGTGLFQKETQYF
TRBV19	CASSEAEFHEQFF
TRBV5-6	CASSLVGKETQYF
TRBV4-1	CASSQDDRGIRIGAFF
TRBV5-1	CASSTGTTNTGELFF
TRBV2	CASSPGTGGKYEQYF
TRBV7-2	CASSLKGGTDEAFF
TRBV5-1	CASSQAGDSSYNSPLHF
TRBV2	CASSEALPGQPQHF
TRBV5-4	CASSANALTRF
TRBV9	CASSDNYGYTF
TRBV30	CAWSSELRTEAFF
TRBV7-9	CASSYGIATYSGANVLTF
TRBV6-1	CASNESGEPDTQYF
TRBV6-1	CASSDGKGAFPYEQYF
TRBV6-6	CASSITGTGDYEQYF
TRBV5-6	CASSDTDYEQYF
TRBV5-3	CARSLVGAPTYNEQFF
TRBV4-1	CASSQLGSSYNEQFF
TRBV6-1	CASRDHITTEAFF
TRBV11-3	CASSPGLGTQYF